Listed here are 31 T cell receptor beta chains from one sample, sequenced in a study of blood T cell repertoires in COVID-19. Generated by immunoSEQ multiplex PCR, the TCRdb table keeps only in-frame clones and is missing some. The sample shows 200,000 to 250,000 clones, 70% to 85% of them seen only once. The sequenced material came from peripheral blood. Receptor source: a woman older than 75 with COVID-19, enrolled during active disease.

The chain has TRBV7-3 and TRBJ2-1; 7 bases are a match to TRBD1. CDR3 length: 14 amino acids. CDR1 and CDR2 (germline): SGHTA, FQGTGA. The V gene end was trimmed by 5 bases and the J gene end by 9 bases; junction bases not matched to a gene: 10. The CDR3 here is CASSKPGQFTEQFF. CDR3 DNA sequence: TGTGCCAGCAGCAAACCGGGACAGTTCACTGAGCAGTTCTTC.

The rearrangement uses TRBV5-6 and TRBJ2-3, with 8 positions matching TRBD2. Unmatched junction bases numbered 4, after V lost 2 bases and J lost 2 bases. Germline assignment: CDR1 SGHDT and CDR2 YYEEEE. CDR3 length: 15 residues. The DNA of the CDR3 is TGTGCCAGCAGCTTTGCGGGAGGTGCCACAGATACGCAGTATTTT. This codes for CASSFAGGATDTQYF. Full variable domain (remainder filled in from reference TRBV5-6 and TRBJ2-3): DAGVTQSPTHLIKTRGQQVTLRCSPKSGHDTVSWYQQALGQGPQFIFQYYEEEERQRGNFPDRFSGHQFPNYSSELNVNALLLGDSALYLCASSFAGGATDTQYFGPGTRLTVL.

This chain connects TRBV9 to TRBJ2-1; 7 nucleotides line up with TRBD2. Germline CDR1 is SGDLS and CDR2 is YYNGEE. The CDR3 length is 15 residues. The J segment lost 3 bases and the V segment lost 3 bases, leaving 6 bases of the junction unmatched. CDR3 sequence (DNA): TGTGCCAGCAGCGCCGTTGCGGGGGTCTACAATGAGCAGTTCTTC. Translated: CASSAVAGVYNEQFF.

The V and J genes are TRBV6-5 and TRBJ1-2; D not certain. CDR3 length equals 11 residues. CDR1 is MNHEY, CDR2 SVGAGI, per germline. Between the trimmed V and J ends, which lost 7 bases and 8 bases, there was a span of 11 bases. The CDR3 region is CASNSVWGYTF. CDR3 coding DNA: TGTGCCAGCAATTCGGTTTGGGGCTACACCTTC.

This rearrangement joins TRBV3-1 (or the pseudogene TRBV3-2) to TRBJ1-1; TRBD1 might be the D (5 bases). Trimming cost V 4 bases and J 4 bases, with 7 bases left between them. The CDR3 has 12 residues. CDR1 is LGHDT and CDR2 is YNNKEL in the germline V gene (reference sequence). CDR3 coding DNA: TGTGCCAGCAGCCCCCAGGGCACTGAAGCTTTCTTT. Translation: CASSPQGTEAFF.

V usage is TRBV5-1 and J usage is TRBJ1-2; D possibly corresponds to TRBD1 (6 bases). This CDR3 is built from 15 residues. Germline V CDR1 and CDR2: SGHRS, YFSETQ. V was pared by 3 bases and J by 8 bases, with 20 bases between. The CDR3 region is CASSSPVQGTTGYTF. In DNA form, the CDR3 reads TGCGCCAGCAGCTCGCCGGTACAGGGTACGACGGGCTACACCTTC.

The chain has TRBV5-1 and TRBJ2-1; the match to TRBD1 covers 8 bases. The CDR3 is made up of 14 amino acids. V dropped 4 bases and J dropped 4; count of bases not matched to a gene: 4. Germline assignment: CDR1 SGHRS and CDR2 YFSETQ. The CDR3 DNA reads TGCGCCAGCAGCCGGACAGGGCTGTACAATGAGCAGTTCTTC. It is translated as CASSRTGLYNEQFF.

The V and J genes are TRBV9 and TRBJ2-7; a weak D match, TRBD1 (5 bases). Germline V gene lookup returns CDR1 SGDLS and CDR2 YYNGEE. V was clipped by 3 bases and J by 3 bases, with 16 bases between them. The CDR3 length is 15 residues. CDR3 amino acids: CASSARDSLNYEQYF. CDR3 in DNA: TGTGCCAGCAGCGCCCGAGACAGCCTGAACTACGAGCAGTACTTC.

This chain connects TRBV27 to TRBJ1-2; a weak D match, TRBD1 (6 bases). The CDR3 is 16 residues long. The ends were cut back, 0 bases at V and 8 bases at J, with 19 bases in the middle. Germline V gene data show CDR1 as MNHEY and CDR2 as SMNVEV (reference sequence). The CDR3 loop is CASSLSVAGGLLGYTF. The CDR3 DNA follows: TGTGCCAGCAGTTTATCTGTGGCCGGGGGGCTATTAGGCTACACCTTC.

On this clone: The same CDR3 is also encoded by other DNA sequences in this sample. CDR3 sequence (DNA): TGCGCCAGCAGCCCGGGGGGGAGCACAGATACGCAGTATTTT. This translates into CASSPGGSTDTQYF. The chain uses TRBV5-1 and TRBJ2-3, with TRBD2 matching over 8 bases. Germline CDR1 is SGHRS and CDR2 is YFSETQ. V was pared by 4 bases and J by 0 bases, with 1 base of the junction left unmatched. The CDR3 length is 14 residues.

The V gene is TRBV5-1, the J gene TRBJ1-5, with D perhaps TRBD1 (6 bases). CDR1 and CDR2 (germline): SGHRS, YFSETQ. Between the trimmed V and J ends, which lost 5 bases and 2 bases, there was a span of 11 bases. This CDR3 spans 14 amino acids. The CDR3, as DNA: TGCGCCAGCAGGCTGGACAGTCGCAATCAGCCCCAGCATTTT. This translates into CASRLDSRNQPQHF.

This clone was seen only a few times. Here the CDR3 reads CASSVGGAEAFF. The DNA of the CDR3 is TGTGCCAGCAGTGTGGGAGGGGCTGAAGCTTTCTTT. The rearrangement uses TRBV6-6 and TRBJ1-1, with D perhaps TRBD1 (5 bases). Germline V gene sequence: CDR1 MNHNY, CDR2 SVGAGI (reference sequence). Trimming shortened V by 5 bases and J by 6 bases, and 10 bases separated the two germline ends. The CDR3 consists of 12 residues.

In its sample, this clone was seen once. DNA of the CDR3: TGCAGCACCAAGACAGGGGGAGGGGAGCAGTACTTC. Encoded protein: CSTKTGGGEQYF. The V and J genes are TRBV29-1 and TRBJ2-7, with TRBD1 matching over 9 bases. Losses at the gene ends were 8 bases for V and 7 bases for J; bases not matched to a gene: 9. Looked up from germline, CDR1 is SQVTM and CDR2 is ANQGSEA. The CDR3 consists of 12 residues.

The gene calls are TRBV5-1 and TRBJ2-2; TRBD1 agrees at 11 bases. Per germline, CDR1 SGHRS and CDR2 YFSETQ. Trimming removed 5 bases from V and 6 bases from J; junction bases left unmatched: 6. The length of the CDR3 is 15 residues. CDR3 sequence (DNA): TGCGCCAGCAGACCAGGACAGGGGGCCTCCGGGGAGCTGTTTTTT. Its protein is CASRPGQGASGELFF.

The chain couples TRBV7-9 to TRBJ2-5; tentative D call: TRBD2 (5 bases). Germline CDR1 reads SEHNR; CDR2 reads FQNEAQ (reference sequence). CDR3 size: 16 residues. The V and J ends lost 0 bases and 7 bases respectively, with 18 bases between them. CDR3 sequence: CASSLAGRKPVGTQYF. CDR3 DNA sequence: TGTGCCAGCAGCTTAGCTGGGAGAAAGCCCGTCGGGACCCAGTACTTC. Variable domain in full (rest from reference TRBV7-9 and TRBJ2-5): DTGVSQNPRHKITKRGQNVTFRCDPISEHNRLYWYRQTLGQGPEFLTYFQNEAQLEKSRLLSDRFSAERPKGSFSTLEIQRTEQGDSAMYLCASSLAGRKPVGTQYFGPGTRLLVL.

The gene calls are TRBV7-9 and TRBJ1-2; 8 bases match TRBD1. The CDR3 length is 13 residues. Per the germline V gene, CDR1 is SEHNR and CDR2 is FQNEAQ (reference sequence). V lost 8 bases, J lost 6 bases, and 8 bases stayed unmatched. The CDR3 DNA is TGTGCCAGCGGAAAGGGACAGGTAGATGGCTACACCTTC. It codes for CASGKGQVDGYTF.

J is TRBJ1-1 and V is TRBV2; no clear D. CDR3 size: 13 residues. CDR1 SNHLY and CDR2 FYNNEI come from the germline V gene. Trimming shortened V by 7 bases and J by 1 base, and 10 bases separated the two germline ends. In nucleotides, the CDR3 is TGTGCCAGCATCGTTTCGAGGAACACTGAAGCTTTCTTT. It translates to CASIVSRNTEAFF.

This clone was detected a few times. V gene TRBV3-1 (or the pseudogene TRBV3-2) combines with J gene TRBJ2-1; D is uncertain. V was pared by 4 bases and J by 0 bases, with 10 bases between. The CDR3 consists of 15 residues. CDR1 and CDR2 from the germline V gene are LGHDT and YNNKEL (reference sequence). CDR3 nucleotides: TGTGCCAGCAGCCCGACTCCGAGCTCCTACAATGAGCAGTTCTTC. Translation gives CASSPTPSSYNEQFF.

A few counts support this clone. The V gene is TRBV5-5, the J gene TRBJ1-5; possible D gene TRBD1, 6 bases. Trimming took 1 base from V and 5 from J, leaving 10 bases between them. Looked up from germline, CDR1 is SGHKS and CDR2 is YYEKEE (reference sequence). The CDR3 runs to 14 residues. CDR3 residues: CASSLRGADQPQHF. The CDR3 nucleotides are TGTGCCAGCAGCTTGCGGGGGGCGGATCAGCCCCAGCATTTT. Supplemented by reference TRBV5-5 and TRBJ1-5, the full variable domain reads DAGVTQSPTHLIKTRGQQVTLRCSPISGHKSVSWYQQVLGQGPQFIFQYYEKEERGRGNFPDRFSARQFPNYSSELNVNALLLGDSALYLCASSLRGADQPQHFGDGTRLSIL.

J is TRBJ2-1 and V is TRBV9, with unresolved D. There are 18 residues in the CDR3. CDR1 and CDR2 from the germline V gene are SGDLS and YYNGEE. Trimming removed 4 bases at V and 0 bases at J, with 20 bases between. The CDR3 nucleotides are TGTGCCAGCAGCCTCTCCTCGTACGCGGCGGCCTCCTACAATGAGCAGTTCTTC. Its protein is CASSLSSYAAASYNEQFF.

This clone has a handful of counts. The CDR3: CASSSGLAGMEQYF. DNA of the CDR3: TGCGCCAGCAGCTCAGGACTAGCGGGAATGGAGCAGTACTTC. The V gene is TRBV5-1, the J gene TRBJ2-7; 12 positions match TRBD2. The germline CDR1 and CDR2 sequences are SGHRS and YFSETQ. There are 14 residues in the CDR3. With V trimmed by 3 bases and J by 7 bases, 5 bases remained unmatched.

The rearrangement links TRBV5-1 to TRBJ1-4, with D maybe TRBD1 (6 bases). CDR3 length: 14 residues. Germline CDR1 is SGHRS and CDR2 is YFSETQ. V dropped 4 bases and J dropped 3 bases, with 10 bases sitting between them. The CDR3 DNA reads as TGCGCCAGCAGCCCGGACAGATCTAATGAAAAACTGTTTTTT. It yields the protein CASSPDRSNEKLFF.

The rearrangement uses TRBV3-1 (or the pseudogene TRBV3-2) and TRBJ2-2; 8 bases align to TRBD1. V lost 4 bases and J lost 5; bases outside the gene matches: 3. CDR1 is LGHDT, CDR2 YNNKEL, per germline (reference sequence). The length of the CDR3 is 14 residues. CDR3 DNA sequence: TGTGCCAGCAGCCCCCGACAGGGGACCGGGGAGCTGTTTTTT. The encoded protein is CASSPRQGTGELFF.

The CDR3 sequence: CASSSSPPGTSATNEKLFF. For the CDR3, the DNA is TGTGCCAGCAGCTCATCTCCTCCCGGGACATCAGCAACTAATGAAAAACTGTTTTTT. J is TRBJ1-4 and V is TRBV7-9; perhaps TRBD1 as D (6 bases). V lost 4 bases, J lost 0 bases, and 21 bases lay in between. This CDR3 is built from 19 residues. Per the germline V gene, CDR1 is SEHNR and CDR2 is FQNEAQ (reference sequence).

This sequence joins TRBV7-8 and TRBJ2-3, with unresolved D. Per germline, CDR1 SGHVS and CDR2 FQNEAQ. V was cut by 4 bases and J by 2 bases, with 13 bases left in between. This CDR3 region has 15 residues. In nucleotides, the CDR3 is TGTGCCAGCAGCTCACCGACAACCCTCACAGATACGCAGTATTTT. The encoded protein is CASSSPTTLTDTQYF.

The chain recombines TRBV7-9 with TRBJ1-2; TRBD1 matches 8 bases. J lost 3 bases, V lost 5 bases, and 8 bases had no gene match. Germline loops: CDR1 SEHNR, CDR2 FQNEAQ (reference sequence). The CDR3 totals 15 residues. The CDR3 DNA follows: TGTGCCAGCAGCAAGACAGGGGTCCCGGACTATGGCTACACCTTC. Amino acid sequence: CASSKTGVPDYGYTF.

This clone was observed a few times. The CDR3 spells CASSLSGTYGYTF. The CDR3 DNA reads TGTGCCAGCAGCCTCTCCGGTACCTATGGCTACACCTTC. The chain has TRBV6-2 or TRBV6-3 and TRBJ1-2; D not resolved. This CDR3 has 13 residues. Germline V gene sequence: CDR1 MNHEY, CDR2 SVGEGT. V gave up 6 bases and J gave up 4 bases, with 12 bases separating them.

The rearrangement links TRBV7-4 to TRBJ2-7; TRBD2 might be the D (6 bases). The CDR3 totals 14 residues. Per the germline V gene, CDR1 is SGHVT and CDR2 is SQSDAQ. V gave up 4 bases and J gave up 3 bases, with 13 bases separating them. This CDR3 is CASSSAGYRYEQYF. In DNA, the CDR3 is TGTGCCAGCAGCTCGGCGGGGTACCGCTACGAGCAGTACTTC.

The CDR3 DNA reads as TGTGCCAGCAGCGTAGCCCCGGACAGGGTTTTGGATGGCTACACCTTC. Translated: CASSVAPDRVLDGYTF. V usage is TRBV9 and J usage is TRBJ1-2, with TRBD1 matching 8 bases. Germline-derived CDR1 and CDR2 are SGDLS and YYNGEE. The ends lost 0 bases at V and 6 bases at J; junction bases unmatched: 10. CDR3 length: 16 residues.

The chain links TRBV7-6 to TRBJ1-2, with D possibly matching TRBD1 (5 bases). The germline V and J ends were trimmed by 4 bases and 2 bases, with 11 bases remaining between them. The CDR3 runs 14 residues. Per germline, CDR1 SGHVS and CDR2 FNYEAQ. CDR3 DNA sequence: TGTGCCAGCAGCTCCGAGGCAGGGAACTATGGCTACACCTTC. Protein sequence: CASSSEAGNYGYTF.

This chain links TRBV5-1 with TRBJ2-2, with D tentatively TRBD1 (6 bases). Trimming took 6 bases from V and 1 from J, leaving 10 bases between them. The CDR3 consists of 14 residues. CDR1 SGHRS and CDR2 YFSETQ come from the germline V gene. The CDR3 DNA follows: TGCGCCAGCACCTGGGGACAGAACACCGGGGAGCTGTTTTTT. It is translated as CASTWGQNTGELFF.